Below, 15 T cell receptor beta chains from the same sample are listed, as sequenced in a study of blood T cell repertoires in COVID-19. The repertoire was sequenced with immunoSEQ multiplex PCR; TCRdb's copy has only in-frame clones and lacks some. The data contain roughly 150,000 clones, around 80% of them singletons. Sequencing was performed on peripheral blood. The receptors derive from a woman between 45 and 60 years old with acute or convalescent COVID-19.

This clone occurred a few times. This chain connects TRBV5-1 to TRBJ2-2; 8 bases map to TRBD1. With V trimmed by 2 bases and J by 6 bases, 9 bases remained unmatched. This CDR3 region has 16 residues. Germline V gives CDR1 SGHRS, CDR2 YFSETQ. As DNA, the CDR3 is TGCGCCAGCAGCTTAGGACAGGGAAGTACCCCCGGGGAGCTGTTTTTT. It encodes CASSLGQGSTPGELFF.

The J gene is TRBJ1-1, the V gene TRBV7-3; perhaps TRBD1 as D (6 bases). The CDR3 has 16 residues. Trimming removed 2 bases at V and 5 bases at J, with 18 bases between. CDR1 and CDR2 (germline): SGHTA, FQGTGA. CDR3 sequence: CASSLVDSEYRTEAFF. CDR3 sequence (DNA): TGTGCCAGCAGCTTAGTGGACAGTGAATATAGGACTGAAGCTTTCTTT.

The CDR3 coding sequence is TGTGCCAGCAGCCGGGGGATGGGTCTTCAAGAGACCCAGTACTTC. This sequence encodes CASSRGMGLQETQYF. The chain has TRBV7-3 and TRBJ2-5, with a tentative D call TRBD2 (6 bases). CDR3 length: 15 amino acids. V was clipped by 5 bases and J by 2 bases, with 15 bases between them. Germline lookup yields CDR1 SGHTA and CDR2 FQGTGA.

This clone was observed many times. The chain has TRBV5-1 and TRBJ2-7; D call uncertain. Germline CDR1 reads SGHRS; CDR2 reads YFSETQ. The CDR3 is 12 amino acids. V was trimmed by 2 bases and J by 4 bases, leaving 7 bases between them. The CDR3 nucleotides read TGCGCCAGCAGCTTCACTAATTACGAGCAGTACTTC. The encoded protein is CASSFTNYEQYF.

The chain is built from TRBV7-2 and TRBJ2-2; no clear D gene. Trimming cost V 1 base and J 4 bases, with 7 bases left between them. The CDR3 spans 14 residues. Germline values: CDR1 SGHTA, CDR2 FQGNSA. CDR3 amino acids: CASSLVLSTGELFF. In DNA, the CDR3 is TGTGCCAGCAGCTTAGTTCTTTCCACCGGGGAGCTGTTTTTT.

The chain employs TRBV29-1 and TRBJ1-2; the match to TRBD1 covers 7 bases. The J segment lost 9 bases and the V segment lost 4 bases, leaving 5 bases of the junction unmatched. CDR1 SQVTM and CDR2 ANQGSEA come from the germline V gene. There are 11 residues in the CDR3. CDR3 DNA: TGCAGCGTTGTCTCACAGGGGAGCTACACCTTC. Translation: CSVVSQGSYTF.

J is TRBJ2-5 and V is TRBV5-4; D not certain. The ends were cut back, 0 bases at V and 5 bases at J, with 11 bases in the middle. The CDR3 length is 14 residues. Looked up from germline, CDR1 is SGHNT and CDR2 is YYREEE (reference sequence). The CDR3 sequence: CASSLAASRETQYF. CDR3 sequence (DNA): TGTGCCAGCAGCTTGGCGGCCTCCAGGGAGACCCAGTACTTC.

The chain carries TRBV30 and TRBJ1-4; possibly TRBD1 for D (6 bases). The ends were cut back, 3 bases at V and 1 base at J, with 9 bases in the middle. CDR1 is GTSNPN, CDR2 SVGIG, per germline (reference sequence). This CDR3 contains 14 residues. CDR3 DNA sequence: TGTGCCTGGAGACCGGGACAAACTAATGAAAAACTGTTTTTT. This sequence encodes CAWRPGQTNEKLFF.

The chain uses TRBV2 and TRBJ2-3; TRBD2 matches 8 bases. CDR1 is SNHLY, CDR2 FYNNEI, per germline. The V gene end was trimmed by 1 base and the J gene end by 2 bases; junction bases not matched to a gene: 8. The CDR3 covers 17 residues. CDR3 region: CASSEVPSGGTTDTQYF. The CDR3 DNA reads as TGTGCCAGCAGTGAAGTTCCCTCGGGGGGGACCACAGATACGCAGTATTTT.

This chain links TRBV6-5 with TRBJ1-1; no clear D gene. V was clipped by 4 bases and J by 6 bases, with 15 bases between them. CDR1 is MNHEY and CDR2 is SVGAGI in the germline V gene. This CDR3 comprises 14 residues. The CDR3, as DNA: TGTGCCAGCAGTTCCGGGGTGTACATTGCTGAAGCTTTCTTT. Its protein product is CASSSGVYIAEAFF.

This chain connects TRBV30 to TRBJ1-2; D not certain. V was shortened by 4 bases and J by 1 base, with 10 bases between the two germline ends. Per the germline V gene, CDR1 is GTSNPN and CDR2 is SVGIG (reference sequence). This CDR3 region has 13 residues. CDR3 in DNA: TGTGCCTGGACCCCGGGGATTAACTATGGCTACACCTTC. Amino acids: CAWTPGINYGYTF.

The rearrangement joins TRBV28 to TRBJ2-5; 7 bases are a match to TRBD2. The CDR3 consists of 14 residues. Germline trimming cut 3 bases from V and 4 bases from J; bases unmatched to any gene: 5. The germline CDR1 and CDR2 sequences are MDHEN and SYDVKM. The CDR3 reads CASSFRLAGETQYF. In DNA form, the CDR3 reads TGTGCCAGCAGTTTTCGACTAGCCGGAGAGACCCAGTACTTC. Together with reference TRBV28 and TRBJ2-5, the CDR3 gives the full variable domain: DVKVTQSSRYLVKRTGEKVFLECVQDMDHENMFWYRQDPGLGLRLIYFSYDVKMKEKGDIPEGYSVSREKKERFSLILESASTNQTSMYLCASSFRLAGETQYFGPGTRLLVL.

The chain couples TRBV30 to TRBJ2-5; 10 bases agree with TRBD1. From germline, CDR1 is GTSNPN and CDR2 SVGIG (reference sequence). V shed 6 bases, J shed 2 bases, and the junction held 6 bases outside the gene matches. The CDR3 runs 14 residues. Here the CDR3 DNA reads TGTGCCTGCTCCCGGGGACAGGGGCAAGAGACCCAGTACTTC. This translates into CACSRGQGQETQYF.

The chain is built from TRBV4-1 and TRBJ2-1; 8 bases align to TRBD1. From germline, CDR1 is MGHRA and CDR2 YSYEKL. V lost 0 bases to trimming and J lost 0 bases; unmatched junction nucleotides: 1. CDR3 length equals 16 residues. CDR3 protein: CASSQDRGRSYNEQFF. CDR3 bases: TGCGCCAGCAGCCAAGACAGGGGGCGCTCCTACAATGAGCAGTTCTTC.

J is TRBJ2-1 and V is TRBV4-3; 13 bases agree with TRBD2. V shed 0 bases, J shed 8 bases, and the junction held 1 base outside the gene matches. This CDR3 contains 15 residues. Germline CDR1 reads LGHNA; CDR2 reads YSLEER. CDR3 sequence: CASSQELAGGHEQFF. Written as DNA, the CDR3 is TGCGCCAGCAGCCAAGAACTAGCGGGGGGGCATGAGCAGTTCTTC.